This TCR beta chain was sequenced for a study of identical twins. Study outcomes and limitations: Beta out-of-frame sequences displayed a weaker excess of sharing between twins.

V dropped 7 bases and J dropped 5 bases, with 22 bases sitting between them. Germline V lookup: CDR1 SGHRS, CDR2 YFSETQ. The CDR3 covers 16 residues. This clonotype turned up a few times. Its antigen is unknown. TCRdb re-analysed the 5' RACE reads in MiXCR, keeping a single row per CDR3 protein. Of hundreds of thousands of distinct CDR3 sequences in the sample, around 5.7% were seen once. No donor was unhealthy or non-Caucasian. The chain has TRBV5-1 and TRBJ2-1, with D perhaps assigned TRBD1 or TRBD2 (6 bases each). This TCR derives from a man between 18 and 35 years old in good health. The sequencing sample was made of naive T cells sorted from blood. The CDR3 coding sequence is TGCGCCAGCTGGGGACCGACCGGCCGGGGGCACAATGAGCAGTTCTTC. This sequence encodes CASWGPTGRGHNEQFF.